This section outlines one T cell receptor beta chain sequence together with its context. Antigen unknown. TCR beta cDNA was made from 500 ng total RNA with a constant-region primer. The TCR beta library was amplified through three nested multiplex PCR rounds in a modified ARM-PCR procedure. TRBV1-TRBV30 forward primers and a C-beta reverse primer were used in the first two PCR rounds, which each ran for 10 cycles. TCRdb redid the calling of the multiplex PCR reads with MiXCR, one entry per CDR3 protein. The sample shows over 250,000 distinct CDR3 sequences, nearly 60% of them seen only once. RNA isolated from unsorted whole blood supplied the blood RNA, with germline DNA also extracted. Presurgery, 4 to 4.5 milliliters of peripheral blood were collected. The data originate from a study of tumor-infiltrating lymphocytes in primary liver carcinoma. Study-wide context: With diameters of roughly 4 to 10 cm, tumors were stage T1-T3 N0M0. Sample yields of productive TCRbeta reads, ranging from roughly 3.65 to 7.5 million, were similar across tissue types. General study points: Tumor region pairs showed greater overlap than either tumor-adjacent or tumor-blood pairs did.

The CDR3 covers 17 residues. J was trimmed by 0 bases and V by 6 bases; bases with no gene match: 12. The source is a woman younger than 45 with primary liver carcinoma and hepatitis B virus infection. The chain links TRBV12-3 or TRBV12-4 to TRBJ2-7, with 9 bases identical to TRBD2. Input material: peripheral blood. CDR3 nucleotide sequence: TGTGCCAGCAGCCTCTCTTGGACTAGCGCGAGCTCCTACGAGCAGTACTTC. This encodes CASSLSWTSASSYEQYF.